This TCR beta chain is drawn from a study of early T cells in non-severe SARS-CoV-2 infection. Study results and limitations: Comparison of clonotypes with VDJdb favored anti-spike CD8 responses while missing private and CD4 specificities.

The TCR library protocol was used to attach unique molecular identifiers. These identifiers were attached to individual cDNA molecules. One entry per CDR3 protein, called by TCRdb with MiXCR from the 5' RACE reads. The sample contains about 40,000 distinct CDR3 sequences, 5% to 6% of which appear only once. The ends were cut back, 6 bases at V and 10 bases at J, with 19 bases in the middle. The CDR3 has 13 amino acids. Germline assignment: CDR1 SQVTM and CDR2 ANQGSEA. This clonotype was detected ten times or more. Its antigen remains unknown. The source of this sequence is an adult who was a healthcare worker with PCR-confirmed SARS-CoV-2 infection or an uninfected control (not recorded which). J is TRBJ2-1 and V is TRBV29-1; no clear D gene. The sample in question was whole blood, obtained at baseline. CDR3 amino acids: CSVEVDSSHEQFF. The CDR3, as DNA: TGCAGCGTCGAGGTAGATAGTTCGCACGAGCAGTTCTTC.